The source of this T cell receptor (beta chain) is a study of radiation and T cells in renal cell carcinoma. Time point reported: baseline pretreatment blood. The treatment denotes: 15 Gy SBRT to primary tumor, nephrectomy 4 weeks later. Blood was sampled at baseline, 2 weeks and 4 weeks after SBRT. This renal cell carcinoma was of the clear cell type. Clones were read by immunoSEQ multiplex PCR, and TCRdb kept only the in-frame ones, dropping some. The sample has more than 140,000 clones, over 80% seen once. Germline-derived CDR1 and CDR2 are MGHDK and SYGVNS. The CDR3 runs 13 residues. V was shortened by 6 bases and J by 2 bases, with 11 bases between the two germline ends.

The V call is TRBV25-1, the J call TRBJ2-7, with D unclear. The source is a woman aged 50 to 65 with renal cell carcinoma. Sample: blood, taken from a patient whose treatment included radiotherapy and nephrectomy. The CDR3 here is CASRGTVTYEQYF. DNA of the CDR3: TGTGCCAGCAGGGGTACAGTGACCTACGAGCAGTACTTC.